The present entry profiles one T cell receptor (beta chain) with its context. This clonotype was detected a few times. Its antigen has not been determined. Base qualities are not recorded, but no much larger clone differs from it by a single base. The CDR3 holds 12 amino acids from the cysteine to the phenylalanine. This entry keeps only the CDR3 DNA: 36 bases, framed from base 1. CDR1 and CDR2 are drawn from the germline V gene: SGHTA, FQGNSA. Trimming removed 4 bases from V and 2 bases from J, leaving 4 bases between the germline ends. Receptors were amplified or captured by 5' RACE. The run used a NextSeq 500. The TCR library protocol attached unique molecular identifiers to individual cDNA molecules to correct for sequencing error and PCR bias. Both TCR alpha and beta chains were sequenced, and tight co-correlation was observed between alpha and beta sequence abundances in each sample. The authors' analysis ran thus. Decombinator V4 was used to perform V gene, J gene and CDR3 annotation of TCR sequences. TCRs were defined as expanded if a significant change between any two time points was detected under a Poisson model with p below 0.0001. TCR abundances were normalised to the total number of TCRs sequenced per sample and were expressed as counts per million. MAIT TCRs were defined by TRAV1-2 paired with TRAJ12, TRAJ20 or TRAJ33, and iNKT TCRs by TRAV10 paired with TRAJ18. VDJdb, accessed on 1 November 2021, was searched for TCRs annotated for CMV, EBV and SARS-CoV-2, and TCRs annotated for more than one antigen were excluded. TCRdb reprocessing: public reads trimmed at Q25 with fastp, clones called with MiXCR, in-frame beta chains kept. Every CDR3 protein is listed once, alongside the most common genes and DNA of its rows. These V and J calls derive from TCRdb rather than the authors' analysis. The sample records tens of thousands of distinct CDR3 sequences, approximately 8.5% of which are singletons. Of the sample, more than 13% falls within the top ten clones.

The sample comes from a study of early T cells in non-severe SARS-CoV-2 infection listed by TCRdb under 2021. Background on the whole study: Bulk RNA from unsorted whole blood was used for TCR sequencing, so alpha and beta chains could not be paired. Findings and caveats that apply to the study as a whole: VDJdb matching was skewed toward anti-spike CD8 responses, so virus-specific expansions were likely underestimated and private and CD4 specificities were missed.

A case-control design nested within a healthcare worker cohort in London, UK, was used, with weekly nasopharyngeal swab PCR tests and blood sampling performed. Between 23 and 31 March 2020, the week of the UK lockdown, healthcare workers were enrolled and then followed up weekly for as long as 16 weeks. Specimen: whole blood. The clonotype was recovered from an adult who was a healthcare worker with PCR-confirmed SARS-CoV-2 infection or an uninfected control (not recorded which). Here the chain combines TRBV7-2 and TRBJ2-3; the D gene assignment is ambiguous. The encoded CDR3 is CASSSATDTQYF. The DNA sequence follows: TGTGCCAGCAGCTCCGCCACAGATACGCAGTATTTT.